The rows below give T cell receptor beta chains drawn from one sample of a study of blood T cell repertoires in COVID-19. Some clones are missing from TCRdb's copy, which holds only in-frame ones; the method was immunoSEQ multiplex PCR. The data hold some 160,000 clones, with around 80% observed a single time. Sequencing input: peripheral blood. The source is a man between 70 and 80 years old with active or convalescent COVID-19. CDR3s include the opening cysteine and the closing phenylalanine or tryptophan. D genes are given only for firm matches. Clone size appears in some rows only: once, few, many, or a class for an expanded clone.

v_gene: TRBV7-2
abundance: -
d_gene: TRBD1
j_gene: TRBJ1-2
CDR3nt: TGTGCCAGCAGCTTAGTTTTCGCACAGGGGGGTGGCTACACCTTC
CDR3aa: CASSLVFAQGGGYTF

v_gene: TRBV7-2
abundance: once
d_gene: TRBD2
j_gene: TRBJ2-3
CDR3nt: TGTGCCAGCAGCCCCGGACTAGGCAGAGGAACAGATACGCAGTATTTT
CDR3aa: CASSPGLGRGTDTQYF

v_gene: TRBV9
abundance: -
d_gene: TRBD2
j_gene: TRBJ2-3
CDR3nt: TGTGCCAGCAGCGTATTAGCGGGGGACGCCGGGGATACGCAGTATTTT
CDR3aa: CASSVLAGDAGDTQYF

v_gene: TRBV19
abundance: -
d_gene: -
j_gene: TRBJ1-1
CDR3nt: TGTGCCAGTAGTTCTCAGAAACAAGACGGGGACACTGAAGCTTTCTTT
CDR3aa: CASSSQKQDGDTEAFF

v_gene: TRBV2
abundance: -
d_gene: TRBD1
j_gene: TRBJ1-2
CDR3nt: TGTGCCAGCAGTGCCCAAACCGGGACAGGGTTTGGCGGCTACACCTTC
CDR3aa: CASSAQTGTGFGGYTF

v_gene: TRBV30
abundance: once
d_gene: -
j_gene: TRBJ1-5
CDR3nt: TGTGCCTGGAACGACAACATAAACCAGCCCCAGCATTTT
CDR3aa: CAWNDNINQPQHF

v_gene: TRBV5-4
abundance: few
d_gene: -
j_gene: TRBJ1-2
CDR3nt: TGTGCCAGCAGCCCACTCTCGCCCGTTATACCTAACTATGGCTACACCTTC
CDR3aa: CASSPLSPVIPNYGYTF

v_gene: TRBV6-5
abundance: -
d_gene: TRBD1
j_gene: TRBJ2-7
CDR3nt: TGTGCCAGCAGCGGACAGGGCGCCCAGGAGCAGTACTTC
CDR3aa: CASSGQGAQEQYF

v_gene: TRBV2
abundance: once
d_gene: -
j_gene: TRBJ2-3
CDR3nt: TGTGCCAGCATGAGAGTTATTAGCACAGATACGCAGTATTTT
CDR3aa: CASMRVISTDTQYF

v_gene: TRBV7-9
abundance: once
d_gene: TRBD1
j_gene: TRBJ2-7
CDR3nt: TGTGCCAGCAGCTGGGGACAGGGGGCGTACGAGCAGTACTTC
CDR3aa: CASSWGQGAYEQYF

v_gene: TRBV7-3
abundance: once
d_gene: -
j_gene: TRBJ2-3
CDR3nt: TGTGCCAGCAGCTTATCGGCAGGGCATTATGATACGCAGTATTTT
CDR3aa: CASSLSAGHYDTQYF

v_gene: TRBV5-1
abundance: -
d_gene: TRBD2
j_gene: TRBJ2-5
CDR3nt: TGCGCCAGCAGCCCTTCTAGCGGGGGGGCCGTATGGACCCAGTACTTC
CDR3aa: CASSPSSGGAVWTQYF

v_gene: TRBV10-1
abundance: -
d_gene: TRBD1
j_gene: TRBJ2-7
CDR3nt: TGCGCCAGCAGTATGGGACAGTCCTACGAGCAGTACTTC
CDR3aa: CASSMGQSYEQYF

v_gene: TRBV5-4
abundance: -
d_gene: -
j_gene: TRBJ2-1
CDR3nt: TGTGCCAGCAGCCCGGGACAACTGGTGTACAATGAGCAGTTCTTC
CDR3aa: CASSPGQLVYNEQFF

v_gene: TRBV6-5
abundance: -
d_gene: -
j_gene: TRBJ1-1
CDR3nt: TGTGCCAGCAGTTACATAGGGGACACTGAAGCTTTCTTT
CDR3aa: CASSYIGDTEAFF

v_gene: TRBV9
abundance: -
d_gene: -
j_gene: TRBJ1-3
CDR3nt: TGTGCCAGCAGCCCCCGGGTCAGGGGTGACGGAAACACCATATATTTT
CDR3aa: CASSPRVRGDGNTIYF

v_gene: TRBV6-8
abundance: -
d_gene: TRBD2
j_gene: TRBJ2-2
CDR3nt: TGTGCCAGCAGCCCCTTAGGGAGGGAGGGGACCGGGGAGCTGTTTTTT
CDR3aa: CASSPLGREGTGELFF

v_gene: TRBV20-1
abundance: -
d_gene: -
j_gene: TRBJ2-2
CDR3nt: TGCAGTGCTAGTCGGGAGAGCACCGGGGAGCTGTTTTTT
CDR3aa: CSASRESTGELFF

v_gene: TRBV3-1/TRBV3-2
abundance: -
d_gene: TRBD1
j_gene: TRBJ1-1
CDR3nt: TGTGCCAGCAGCCAAGGGGGACAGGCTTTCTTT
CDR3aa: CASSQGGQAFF

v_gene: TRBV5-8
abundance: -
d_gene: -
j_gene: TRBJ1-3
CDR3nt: TGTGCCAGCAGCTTGCAGTCAGATGGAAACACCATATATTTT
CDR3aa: CASSLQSDGNTIYF

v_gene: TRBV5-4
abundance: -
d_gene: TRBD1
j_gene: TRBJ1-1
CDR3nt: TGTGCCAGCAGCCCGCTCGGCCGGACAGGGAACACTGAAGCTTTCTTT
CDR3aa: CASSPLGRTGNTEAFF

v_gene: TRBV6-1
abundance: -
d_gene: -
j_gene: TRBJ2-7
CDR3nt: TGTGCCAGCAGTGAAGCTCGGGGGTACGAGCAGTACTTC
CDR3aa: CASSEARGYEQYF

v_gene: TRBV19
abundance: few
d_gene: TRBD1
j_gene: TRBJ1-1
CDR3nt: TGTGCCAGTAGTATCAGAAGCACCGGGACAGGGGATCTAGCCACTGAAGCTTTCTTT
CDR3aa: CASSIRSTGTGDLATEAFF

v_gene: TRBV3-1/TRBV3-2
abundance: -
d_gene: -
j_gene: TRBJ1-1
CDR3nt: TGTGCCAGCAGCCTTCGTGAGGGAATCGCTGAAGCTTTCTTT
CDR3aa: CASSLREGIAEAFF

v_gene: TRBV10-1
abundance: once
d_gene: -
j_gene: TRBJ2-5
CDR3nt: TGCGCCAGCAGTGAGTCCAATCTCGGGGGAGAGACCCAGTACTTC
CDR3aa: CASSESNLGGETQYF

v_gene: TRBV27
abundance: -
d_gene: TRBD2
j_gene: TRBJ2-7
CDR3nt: TGTGCCAGCAGTCTTCGGACTAGCGGGAGGTTCCTAACCTACGAGCAGTACTTC
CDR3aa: CASSLRTSGRFLTYEQYF

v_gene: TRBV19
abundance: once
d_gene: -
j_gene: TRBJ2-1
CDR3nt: TGTGCCAGTAGCAATCGTGGGCTAGCGCAGGGTGAGCAGTTCTTC
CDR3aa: CASSNRGLAQGEQFF

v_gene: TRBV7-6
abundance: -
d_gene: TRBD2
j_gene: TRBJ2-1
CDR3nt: TGTGCCAGCAGCTTAGCCCTAGCGGGAGGGTACAATGAGCAGTTCTTC
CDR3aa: CASSLALAGGYNEQFF

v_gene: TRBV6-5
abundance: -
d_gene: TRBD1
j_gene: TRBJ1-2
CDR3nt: TGTGCCAGCAGACCCGGACAGGGGTCCCCTGCCTTC
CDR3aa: CASRPGQGSPAF